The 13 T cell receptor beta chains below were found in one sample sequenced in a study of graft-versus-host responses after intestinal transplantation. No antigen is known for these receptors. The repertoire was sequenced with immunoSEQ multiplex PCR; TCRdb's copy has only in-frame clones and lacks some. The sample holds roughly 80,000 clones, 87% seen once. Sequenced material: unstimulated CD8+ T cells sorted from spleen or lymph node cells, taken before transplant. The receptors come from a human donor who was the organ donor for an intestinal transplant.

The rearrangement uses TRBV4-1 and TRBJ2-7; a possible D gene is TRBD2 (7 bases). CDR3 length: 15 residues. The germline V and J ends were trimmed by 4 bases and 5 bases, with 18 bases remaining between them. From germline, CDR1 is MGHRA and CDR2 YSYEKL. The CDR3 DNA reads TGCGCCAGCAGCCTTCTATACGGGGGGCCCGACGAGCAGTACTTC. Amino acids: CASSLLYGGPDEQYF.

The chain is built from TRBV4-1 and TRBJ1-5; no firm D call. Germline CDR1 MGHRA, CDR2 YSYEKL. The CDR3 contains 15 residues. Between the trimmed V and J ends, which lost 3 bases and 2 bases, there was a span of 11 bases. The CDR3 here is CASSQYHGGNQPQHF. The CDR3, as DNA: TGCGCCAGCAGCCAGTACCACGGAGGCAATCAGCCCCAGCATTTT.

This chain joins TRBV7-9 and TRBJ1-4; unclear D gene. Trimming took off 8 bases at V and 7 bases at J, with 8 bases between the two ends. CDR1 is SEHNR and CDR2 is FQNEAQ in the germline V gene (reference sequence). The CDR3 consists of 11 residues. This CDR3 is CASRGPEKLFF. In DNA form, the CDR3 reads TGTGCCAGCCGAGGCCCTGAAAAACTGTTTTTT.

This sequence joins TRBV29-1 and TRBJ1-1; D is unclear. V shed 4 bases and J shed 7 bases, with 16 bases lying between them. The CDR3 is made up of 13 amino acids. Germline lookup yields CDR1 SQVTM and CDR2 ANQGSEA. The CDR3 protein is CSVVSWAPHEAFF. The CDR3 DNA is TGCAGCGTTGTCTCATGGGCCCCACATGAAGCTTTCTTT.

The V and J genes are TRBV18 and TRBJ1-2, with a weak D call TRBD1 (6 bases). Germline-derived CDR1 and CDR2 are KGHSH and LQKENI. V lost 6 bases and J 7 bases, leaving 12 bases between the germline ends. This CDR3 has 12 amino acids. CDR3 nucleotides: TGTGCCAGCTCTTCGGGGGGCCTTGGCTACACCTTC. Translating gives CASSSGGLGYTF. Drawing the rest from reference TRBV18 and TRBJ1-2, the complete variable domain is NAGVMQNPRHLVRRRGQEARLRCSPMKGHSHVYWYRQLPEEGLKFMVYLQKENIIDESGMPKERFSAEFPKEGPSILRIQQVVRGDSAAYFCASSSGGLGYTFGSGTRLTVV.

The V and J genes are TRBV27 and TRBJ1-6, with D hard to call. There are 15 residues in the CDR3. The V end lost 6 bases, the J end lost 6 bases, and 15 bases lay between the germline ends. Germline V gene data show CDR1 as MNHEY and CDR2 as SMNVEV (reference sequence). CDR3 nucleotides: TGTGCCAGCAGGTTTGGGGATCCAAGTAATTCACCCCTCCACTTT. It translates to CASRFGDPSNSPLHF.

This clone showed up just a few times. The CDR3 reads CASSLTGTGTDTQYF. For the CDR3, the DNA is TGCGCCAGCAGCTTGACCGGGACGGGCACAGATACGCAGTATTTT. V and J are TRBV5-1 and TRBJ2-3; perhaps D is TRBD1 or TRBD2 (5 bases each). Germline V gives CDR1 SGHRS, CDR2 YFSETQ. This CDR3 comprises 15 residues. Between the trimmed V and J ends, which lost 1 base and 1 base, there was a span of 10 bases.

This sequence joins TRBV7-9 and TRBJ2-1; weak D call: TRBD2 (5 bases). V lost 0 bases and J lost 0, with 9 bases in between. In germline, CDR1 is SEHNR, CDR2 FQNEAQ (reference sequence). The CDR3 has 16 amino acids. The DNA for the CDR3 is TGTGCCAGCAGCTTAGCAGAGCGGAGCTCCTACAATGAGCAGTTCTTC. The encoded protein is CASSLAERSSYNEQFF. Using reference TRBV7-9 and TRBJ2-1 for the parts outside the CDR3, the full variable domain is DTGVSQNPRHKITKRGQNVTFRCDPISEHNRLYWYRQTLGQGPEFLTYFQNEAQLEKSRLLSDRFSAERPKGSFSTLEIQRTEQGDSAMYLCASSLAERSSYNEQFFGPGTRLTVL.

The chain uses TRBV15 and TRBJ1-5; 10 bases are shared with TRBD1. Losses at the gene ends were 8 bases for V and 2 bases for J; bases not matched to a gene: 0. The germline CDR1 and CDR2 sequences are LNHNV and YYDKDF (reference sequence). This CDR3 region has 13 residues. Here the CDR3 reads CATGTGGNQPQHF. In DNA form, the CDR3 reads TGTGCCACCGGGACAGGGGGCAATCAGCCCCAGCATTTT.

CDR3 in amino acids: CASSLGGLGYNEQFF. CDR3 nucleotides: TGTGCCAGCAGTTTAGGAGGGCTGGGGTACAATGAGCAGTTCTTC. The rearrangement links TRBV28 to TRBJ2-1; a possible D gene is TRBD2 (6 bases). Trimming took off 2 bases at V and 4 bases at J, with 12 bases between the two ends. Looked up from germline, CDR1 is MDHEN and CDR2 is SYDVKM. The CDR3 has 15 amino acids.

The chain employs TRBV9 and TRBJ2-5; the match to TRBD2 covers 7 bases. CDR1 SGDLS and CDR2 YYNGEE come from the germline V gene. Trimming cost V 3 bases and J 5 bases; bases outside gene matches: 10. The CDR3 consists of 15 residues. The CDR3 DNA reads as TGTGCCAGCAGCGCGGGAGGCGGGGTAGGGGAGACCCAGTACTTC. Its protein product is CASSAGGGVGETQYF.

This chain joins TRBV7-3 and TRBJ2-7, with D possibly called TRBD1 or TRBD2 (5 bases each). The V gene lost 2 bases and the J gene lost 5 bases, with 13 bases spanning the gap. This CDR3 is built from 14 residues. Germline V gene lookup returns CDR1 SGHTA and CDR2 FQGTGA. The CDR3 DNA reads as TGTGCCAGCAGCTTAGGGGACCTACTCCACGAGCAGTACTTC. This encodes CASSLGDLLHEQYF.

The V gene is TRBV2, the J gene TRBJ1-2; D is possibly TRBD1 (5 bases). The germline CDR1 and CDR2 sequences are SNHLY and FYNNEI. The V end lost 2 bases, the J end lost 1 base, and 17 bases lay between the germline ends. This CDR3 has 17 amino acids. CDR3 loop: CASSESSTRAFNYGYTF. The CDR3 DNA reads TGTGCCAGCAGTGAATCTTCGACCAGGGCCTTTAACTATGGCTACACCTTC.